This passage covers 9 T cell receptor beta chains from one sample sequenced in a study of spatial heterogeneity in lung cancer (dated by TCRdb to the late 2010s). The meaning of the sample's time point label: sample taken at primary tumor resection. For TCR sequencing, whole RNA was extracted from tumor and nontumor lung tissue, or from cryopreserved PBMC samples, and no cell sorting was done. The library was made by 5' RACE. Sequencer: NextSeq 500. In-frame beta chains were kept once TCRdb had trimmed the public reads at Q25 with fastp and called clones with MiXCR. Each record represents a unique CDR3 protein, reported with the most common genes and DNA among its rows. Here the sample has roughly 8,000 distinct CDR3 sequences; 7.8% occur a single time. The top ten hold 25% to 30% of the sample. Sequenced here: PBMCs, sampled at surgery. All receptors come from a female donor with early-stage non-small cell lung cancer.

This clonotype occurred a few times. This rearrangement joins TRBV6-5 to TRBJ2-1; TRBD2 matches 12 bases. CDR3 length: 15 amino acids. Germline V gene lookup returns CDR1 MNHEY and CDR2 SVGAGI. The V and J ends lost 6 bases and 9 bases, in that order; junction bases with no gene match: 9. This CDR3 reads CASRRTSGNMGEQFF. CDR3 nucleotides: TGTGCCAGCAGACGGACTAGCGGGAACATGGGTGAGCAGTTCTTC.

By share, this clonotype ranks as medium-sized. The chain couples TRBV7-8 to TRBJ2-5; tentative D call: TRBD1 (7 bases). Trimming took off 2 bases at V and 5 bases at J, with 18 bases between the two ends. The CDR3 runs to 16 residues. Germline-derived CDR1 and CDR2 are SGHVS and FQNEAQ. In nucleotides, the CDR3 is TGTGCCAGCAGCTTATTGGAGGGGGCCAGGATTGAGACCCAGTACTTC. This codes for CASSLLEGARIETQYF.

This clonotype was picked up many times. The V gene is TRBV7-6, the J gene TRBJ2-6; no clear D gene. CDR3 length: 14 amino acids. CDR1 SGHVS and CDR2 FNYEAQ come from the germline V gene. V shed 4 bases and J shed 0 bases, with 4 bases lying between them. CDR3 bases: TGTGCCAGCAGCTCGGCCTCTGGGGCCAACGTCCTGACTTTC. Protein product: CASSSASGANVLTF.

Sample share makes this clonotype medium-sized. V and J are TRBV29-1 and TRBJ2-7, with 7 bases fitting TRBD2. The CDR3 contains 14 residues. CDR1 and CDR2 from the germline V gene are SQVTM and ANQGSEA. After removal of 6 bases from V and 4 bases from J, the junction contained 12 bases not matched to a gene. DNA of the CDR3: TGCAGCGTGCAGGGACTAACGTTGGGGTACGAGCAGTACTTC. This sequence encodes CSVQGLTLGYEQYF.

Concerning this clonotype itself: This sequence may be a read error, since a much larger clone differs from it by one base. As DNA, the CDR3 is TGTGCCAGCAGCCAAGATGAAGGTTCACCCCTCCACTTT. This encodes CASSQDEGSPLHF. The J gene is TRBJ1-6, the V gene TRBV14; D unresolved. Trimming took 0 bases from V and 9 from J, leaving 6 bases between them. Germline assignment: CDR1 SGHDN and CDR2 FVKESK. There are 13 residues in the CDR3.

The chain employs TRBV29-1 and TRBJ2-2; D uncertain. The V end lost 4 bases, the J end lost 8 bases, and 5 bases lay between the germline ends. This CDR3 has 10 amino acids. Germline V gene lookup returns CDR1 SQVTM and CDR2 ANQGSEA. The CDR3 bases are TGCAGCGTTGGCGTTGGGGAGCTGTTTTTT. It is translated as CSVGVGELFF.

This clonotype occurred many times. The chain couples TRBV30 to TRBJ2-2; D is possibly TRBD2 (6 bases). From germline, CDR1 is GTSNPN and CDR2 SVGIG (reference sequence). There are 15 residues in the CDR3. The ends were cut back, 5 bases at V and 2 bases at J, with 15 bases in the middle. Here the CDR3 reads CAWVAGSGNTGELFF. In DNA form, the CDR3 reads TGTGCCTGGGTTGCGGGGAGTGGAAACACCGGGGAGCTGTTTTTT.

The chain combines TRBV6-4 with TRBJ2-1; no clear D. CDR1 is MRHNA and CDR2 is SNTAGT in the germline V gene. V dropped 4 bases and J dropped 5 bases, with 9 bases sitting between them. The CDR3 runs to 13 residues. DNA of the CDR3: TGTGCCAGCAGTGCCCGGGCCAACAATGAGCAGTTCTTC. Protein sequence: CASSARANNEQFF.

This clonotype was detected many times. The V gene is TRBV27, the J gene TRBJ2-1; 12 nucleotides match TRBD2. J gave up 7 bases and V 6 bases, and 7 bases lay outside the gene matches. This CDR3 has 15 amino acids. CDR1 is MNHEY and CDR2 is SMNVEV in the germline V gene (reference sequence). CDR3 sequence (DNA): TGTGCCAGCAGCCCAGCTAGCGGGGGGGTGAATGAGCAGTTCTTC. Protein: CASSPASGGVNEQFF.